A single sample gave rise to the 17 T cell receptor beta chains below, sequenced in a study of regulatory T cells in long-lasting Graves disease. Regarding time point: newly diagnosed GD, antithyroid drugs for less than 3 months. RNA isolated from PBMCs was used to make the TCR library. TCR beta libraries were built with iRepertoire HTBI primers and Arm-PCR of CDR3 regions. TCRdb used MiXCR to reprocess the multiplex PCR reads, holding one entry per CDR3 protein. Of 200,000 to 250,000 distinct CDR3 sequences in the sample, around 16% were seen once. This specimen was peripheral blood mononuclear cells (PBMCs), taken at new diagnosis, from a patient treated with antithyroid drugs. Source of these receptors: a female donor with Graves disease.

In its sample, this clonotype was seen a few times. This sequence joins TRBV5-1 and TRBJ2-7; the D is unclear. Germline lookup yields CDR1 SGHRS and CDR2 YFSETQ. The ends were cut back, 2 bases at V and 6 bases at J, with 9 bases in the middle. The CDR3 has 12 amino acids. In nucleotides, the CDR3 is TGCGCCAGCAGCTTCGGCGGAGCCGAGCAGTACTTC. Translation gives CASSFGGAEQYF.

This clonotype was found many times. The chain carries TRBV12-3 or TRBV12-4 and TRBJ2-7, with 9 bases matching TRBD1. The trim removed 5 bases at V and 0 bases at J, leaving 5 bases unmatched. The CDR3 runs 15 residues. The CDR3 protein is CASSPGTGLSYEQYF. As DNA, the CDR3 is TGTGCCAGCAGTCCAGGGACAGGGCTCTCCTACGAGCAGTACTTC.

Only a few counts were recorded for this clonotype. A read error may be the cause here, since a much bigger clone is one base away. This rearrangement joins TRBV7-9 to TRBJ1-4, with unresolved D. V was trimmed by 1 base and J by 7 bases, leaving 4 bases between them. The germline CDR1 and CDR2 sequences are SEHNR and FQNEAQ (reference sequence). The CDR3 contains 12 residues. This CDR3 is CASSLESEKLFF. The CDR3 bases are TGTGCCAGCAGCTTAGAGAGTGAAAAACTGTTTTTT. Full variable domain (rest looked up from reference TRBV7-9 and TRBJ1-4): DTGVSQNPRHKITKRGQNVTFRCDPISEHNRLYWYRQTLGQGPEFLTYFQNEAQLEKSRLLSDRFSAERPKGSFSTLEIQRTEQGDSAMYLCASSLESEKLFFGSGTQLSVL.

This clonotype was detected only once. The rearrangement links TRBV5-8 to TRBJ1-1, with 10 bases aligning to TRBD1. V was pared by 0 bases and J by 1 base, with 6 bases of the junction left unmatched. Germline CDR1 reads SGHTS; CDR2 reads YDEGEE. The length of the CDR3 is 17 residues. This CDR3 reads CASSLAGTGVTNTEAFF. CDR3 DNA sequence: TGTGCCAGCAGCTTGGCCGGGACAGGGGTGACGAACACTGAAGCTTTCTTT.

This clonotype was counted at least ten times. A junction end diverges from the germline sequence, so it may reflect a read error. The V and J genes are TRBV7-7 and TRBJ1-1, with unresolved D. CDR3 size: 13 residues. Germline V gene data show CDR1 as SSHAT and CDR2 as FNYEAQ (reference sequence). For the CDR3, the DNA is TGTGCTAGCAGCTTAACGGGGAAGACTGAAGCTTTCTTT. It is translated as CASSLTGKTEAFF.

Notes on this clonotype: Being one base from a much bigger clone, this may be a read error. The rearrangement links TRBV27 to TRBJ2-1; TRBD2 matches 10 bases. CDR3 size: 15 residues. Per the germline V gene, CDR1 is MNHEY and CDR2 is SMNVEV (reference sequence). The CDR3: CASRPGTSEGNGQFF. CDR3 DNA: TGTGCCAGCAGGCCCGGGACTAGCGAGGGCAATGGGCAGTTCTTC.

This clonotype appeared many times. This chain joins TRBV20-1 and TRBJ2-5; D gene ambiguous. The germline V gene encodes CDR1 DFQATT and CDR2 SNEGSKA (reference sequence). Trimming left V 4 bases short and J 5 bases short, with 8 bases between. The CDR3 sequence is 11 residues long. The CDR3 loop is CSANGWETQYF. The CDR3 DNA sequence: TGCAGTGCTAACGGGTGGGAGACCCAGTACTTC.

This clonotype was counted ten times or more. CDR3 nucleotides: TGTGCCAGCAGTTTACGGGGTGTGGGAAACACCATATATTTT. Encoded protein: CASSLRGVGNTIYF. The chain combines TRBV27 with TRBJ1-3; no clear D gene. The CDR3 length is 14 residues. The ends were cut back, 2 bases at V and 4 bases at J, with 9 bases in the middle. Germline V CDR1 and CDR2: MNHEY, SMNVEV (reference sequence).

The table lists this clonotype with many counts. This chain uses TRBV12-3 or TRBV12-4 with TRBJ2-7; 8 bases map to TRBD1. This CDR3 region has 15 residues. V lost 5 bases to trimming and J lost 6 bases; unmatched junction nucleotides: 12. Written as DNA, the CDR3 is TGTGCCAGCAGTATTCAGGGGGCGCGTGCCACCGAGCAGTACTTC. It codes for CASSIQGARATEQYF.

This clonotype was observed at least ten times. The CDR3 DNA reads as TGTGCCAGCAAGGGTGTCCGGACCGGGGAGCTGTTTTTT. It codes for CASKGVRTGELFF. The chain has TRBV11-1 and TRBJ2-2; no clear D gene. This CDR3 has 13 residues. The V gene lost 7 bases and the J gene lost 5 bases, with 11 bases spanning the gap. The germline CDR1 and CDR2 sequences are SGHAT and FQDESV (reference sequence).

This clonotype showed up many times. The J gene is TRBJ2-3, the V gene TRBV6-1; 13 positions match TRBD2. The CDR3 totals 18 residues. Germline V lookup: CDR1 MNHNS, CDR2 SASEGT. V lost 7 bases, J lost 2 bases, and 12 bases stayed unmatched. The CDR3 DNA reads as TGTGCCAGCACCGGCCGGACTAGCGGGAGAGGGGCCACAGATACGCAGTATTTT. Translated: CASTGRTSGRGATDTQYF.

In this sample, this clonotype turned up many times. The V gene is TRBV2, the J gene TRBJ1-2; 7 nucleotides agree with TRBD1. The germline gives CDR1 SNHLY, CDR2 FYNNEI. The length of the CDR3 is 15 residues. Trimming cost V 7 bases and J 4 bases; bases outside gene matches: 12. CDR3 loop: CASTPRRQGSYGYTF. In DNA, the CDR3 is TGTGCCAGCACCCCCCGCCGACAGGGCTCCTATGGCTACACCTTC.

This clonotype was seen many times. The chain is built from TRBV28 and TRBJ2-3; D is undetermined. From germline, CDR1 is MDHEN and CDR2 SYDVKM. V lost 5 bases and J 0 bases, leaving 15 bases between the germline ends. The CDR3 is 16 amino acids. The CDR3: CASSPPTGNSTDTQYF. The CDR3 DNA reads TGTGCCAGCAGTCCCCCAACTGGGAATAGCACAGATACGCAGTATTTT.

A word on this clonotype: With a far larger clone one base away, a read error is the likely cause. V is TRBV2 and J is TRBJ2-5; D may be TRBD2 (5 bases). V dropped 5 bases and J dropped 5 bases, with 18 bases sitting between them. The length of the CDR3 is 15 residues. The germline V gene encodes CDR1 SNHLY and CDR2 FYNNEI. Here the CDR3 DNA reads TGTGCCAGCAGTCTAGGACCGGGAATGGGCGAGACCCAGTACTTC. Translated, it gives CASSLGPGMGETQYF.

The chain uses TRBV20-1 and TRBJ2-7; D ambiguous. CDR1 and CDR2 (germline): DFQATT, SNEGSKA (reference sequence). The CDR3 has 12 amino acids. The V and J ends lost 2 bases and 1 base respectively, with 6 bases between them. For the CDR3, the DNA is TGCAGTGCTAGAATCCAATCCTACGAGCAGTACTTC. Translation: CSARIQSYEQYF.

This clonotype appeared a few times. V and J are TRBV19 and TRBJ2-2; perhaps TRBD2 as D (6 bases). Germline V gene lookup returns CDR1 LNHDA and CDR2 SQIVND (reference sequence). Trimming removed 7 bases from V and 4 bases from J, with 13 bases in between. CDR3 length: 14 residues. The CDR3 DNA is TGTGCCAGTAATTCCCAGGGAGGCACCGGGGAGCTGTTTTTT. Translated: CASNSQGGTGELFF.

In its sample, this clonotype was seen many times. This chain links TRBV9 with TRBJ2-5, with 9 bases lining up with TRBD2. Trimming took 0 bases from V and 3 from J; bases not matched to a gene: 3. Per the germline V gene, CDR1 is SGDLS and CDR2 is YYNGEE. The CDR3 contains 15 residues. CDR3 sequence reads: CASSVVLAGKETQYF. CDR3 bases: TGTGCCAGCAGCGTAGTCCTAGCGGGGAAAGAGACCCAGTACTTC. Filled out from reference TRBV9 and TRBJ2-5, the complete variable domain reads DSGVTQTPKHLITATGQRVTLRCSPRSGDLSVYWYQQSLDQGLQFLIQYYNGEERAKGNILERFSAQQFPDLHSELNLSSLELGDSALYFCASSVVLAGKETQYFGPGTRLLVL.